This is a list of T cell receptor beta chains from one sample in a study of cytomegalovirus exposure and HLA in healthy donors. Assay used: immunoSEQ multiplex PCR; TCRdb lists only in-frame clones, some missing. The sample lists 100,000 to 150,000 clones; roughly 70% were seen once. Specimen: PBMCs. The receptors come from a middle-aged man in good health and CMV-seropositive. Each CDR3 is given with its conserved first and last residue. Each record gives: clone size, J gene, D gene, V gene, CDR3 protein, CDR3 DNA. D genes are given only for firm matches. Where a row states a size, it is once, few, many or the class of an expanded clone; other rows omit it.

abundance: .
j_gene: TRBJ2-7
d_gene: TRBD2
v_gene: TRBV7-7
CDR3aa: CASSPWTSGPLNHEQYF
CDR3nt: TGTGCTAGCAGTCCCTGGACTAGCGGGCCCCTAAATCACGAGCAGTACTTC

abundance: .
j_gene: TRBJ2-1
d_gene: TRBD2
v_gene: TRBV7-6
CDR3aa: CASSLGTGTSGNEQFF
CDR3nt: TGTGCCAGCAGCTTAGGCACCGGGACTAGCGGGAATGAGCAGTTCTTC

abundance: .
j_gene: TRBJ2-7
d_gene: TRBD2
v_gene: TRBV19
CDR3aa: CASSIGLAGVIYEQYF
CDR3nt: TGTGCCAGTAGTATCGGACTAGCGGGAGTAATCTACGAGCAGTACTTC

abundance: .
j_gene: TRBJ1-1
d_gene: .
v_gene: TRBV5-6
CDR3aa: CASSPPGWGRLRYTEAFF
CDR3nt: TGTGCCAGCAGCCCCCCTGGTTGGGGGCGTCTGCGTTACACTGAAGCTTTCTTT

abundance: once
j_gene: TRBJ1-2
d_gene: .
v_gene: TRBV7-2
CDR3aa: CASSWNGGTLNGYTF
CDR3nt: TGTGCCAGCAGCTGGAATGGAGGGACTTTGAATGGCTACACCTTC

abundance: .
j_gene: TRBJ2-1
d_gene: TRBD2
v_gene: TRBV10-3
CDR3aa: CAISPTSGGLFQFF
CDR3nt: TGTGCCATCAGCCCAACTAGCGGGGGGTTGTTCCAGTTCTTC

abundance: few
j_gene: TRBJ1-2
d_gene: TRBD1
v_gene: TRBV5-4
CDR3aa: CASSLAGQGGGKGYGYTF
CDR3nt: TGTGCCAGCAGCTTGGCCGGACAGGGAGGTGGTAAAGGCTATGGCTACACCTTC

abundance: .
j_gene: TRBJ1-2
d_gene: .
v_gene: TRBV19
CDR3aa: CASSIVKTVYGYTF
CDR3nt: TGTGCCAGTAGTATAGTAAAGACAGTCTATGGCTACACCTTC

abundance: once
j_gene: TRBJ1-1
d_gene: .
v_gene: TRBV27
CDR3aa: CASSLVGRANTEAFF
CDR3nt: TGTGCCAGCAGTTTAGTAGGCAGGGCGAACACTGAAGCTTTCTTT

abundance: once
j_gene: TRBJ2-1
d_gene: TRBD2
v_gene: TRBV5-4
CDR3aa: CASSPGTSSYNEQFF
CDR3nt: TGTGCCAGCAGCCCCGGGACTAGCTCCTACAATGAGCAGTTCTTC

abundance: .
j_gene: TRBJ2-2
d_gene: TRBD1
v_gene: TRBV28
CDR3aa: CASSVLTGTGYAGELFF
CDR3nt: TGTGCCAGCAGTGTACTTACCGGGACAGGGTACGCCGGGGAGCTGTTTTTT

abundance: .
j_gene: TRBJ1-5
d_gene: .
v_gene: TRBV28
CDR3aa: CASSSGPSNQPQHF
CDR3nt: TGTGCCAGCAGCTCAGGTCCTAGCAATCAGCCCCAGCATTTT

abundance: .
j_gene: TRBJ1-1
d_gene: TRBD1
v_gene: TRBV2
CDR3aa: CASREGQKMIEAFF
CDR3nt: TGTGCCAGCAGGGAGGGACAGAAGATGATTGAAGCTTTCTTT

abundance: .
j_gene: TRBJ1-2
d_gene: .
v_gene: TRBV5-1
CDR3aa: CASSLSPVAGHYGYTF
CDR3nt: TGCGCCAGCAGCTTGAGCCCAGTGGCAGGGCACTATGGCTACACCTTC

abundance: .
j_gene: TRBJ1-1
d_gene: TRBD1
v_gene: TRBV5-4
CDR3aa: CASGQGVATEAFF
CDR3nt: TGTGCCAGCGGACAGGGGGTGGCCACTGAAGCTTTCTTT

abundance: .
j_gene: TRBJ1-5
d_gene: .
v_gene: TRBV10-3
CDR3aa: CAISDRAGNQPQHF
CDR3nt: TGTGCCATCAGTGACAGGGCTGGCAATCAGCCCCAGCATTTT